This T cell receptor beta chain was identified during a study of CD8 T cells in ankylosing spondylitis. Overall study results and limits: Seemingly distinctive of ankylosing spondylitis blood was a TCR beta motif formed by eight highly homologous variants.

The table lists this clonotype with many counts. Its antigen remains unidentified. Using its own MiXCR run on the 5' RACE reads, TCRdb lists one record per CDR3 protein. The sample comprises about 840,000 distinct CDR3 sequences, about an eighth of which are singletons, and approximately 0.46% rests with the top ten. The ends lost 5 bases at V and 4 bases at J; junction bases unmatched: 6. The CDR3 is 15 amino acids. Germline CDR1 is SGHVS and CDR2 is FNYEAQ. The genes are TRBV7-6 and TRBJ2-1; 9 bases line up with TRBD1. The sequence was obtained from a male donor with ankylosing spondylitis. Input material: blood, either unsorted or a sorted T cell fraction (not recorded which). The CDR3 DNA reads TGTGCCAGCAGCCGTCGACAGGGGGGTTACAATGAGCAGTTCTTC. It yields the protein CASSRRQGGYNEQFF.